The next 26 T cell receptor beta chains were all read from a single sample in a study of tumor and adjacent non-tumor tissue in lung cancer. The template was RNA from unsorted bulk tissue. TCRbeta libraries were built with three rounds of nested PCR, modified from ARM-PCR. Each CDR3 protein is one row after TCRdb ran MiXCR on the multiplex PCR reads. The sample shows about 120,000 distinct CDR3 sequences, 55% to 75% of them seen only once. Sample: lung tumor tissue. Every receptor here comes from a young man with non-small cell lung cancer.

About this clonotype itself: A much larger clone is a single base away; this may be a read error. This rearrangement joins TRBV12-3 or TRBV12-4 to TRBJ1-5; D gene uncertain. The V end was cut by 5 bases, the J end by 3 bases, with 11 bases between. This CDR3 has 14 amino acids. The CDR3 sequence is CASSSSALNQPQHF. CDR3 nucleotide sequence: TGTGCCAGCAGTAGCTCGGCGCTCAATCAGCCCCAGCATTTT.

Turning to this clonotype: A junction end diverges from the germline sequence, so it may reflect a read error. This chain uses TRBV12-3 or TRBV12-4 with TRBJ1-6; D remains unclear. The CDR3 length is 13 residues. CDR3 sequence (DNA): TGTGCCGGCAGTTTAGATCAAAATTCATCCCTCCACTTT. Protein product: CAGSLDQNSSLHF.

Worth noting for this clonotype: Mismatch with germline at one junction end may stem from a read error. The chain uses TRBV11-2 and TRBJ2-4, with 11 positions matching TRBD1. CDR1 SGHAT and CDR2 FQNNGV come from the germline V gene. The CDR3 is 14 amino acids. The CDR3 loop reads CASSLDWTGGIQHF. The CDR3 DNA reads TGCGCCAGCAGCTTAGATTGGACAGGGGGCATTCAGCACTTC. Full variable domain (remainder filled in from reference TRBV11-2 and TRBJ2-4): EAGVAQSPRYKIIEKRQSVAFWCNPISGHATLYWYQQILGQGPKLLIQFQNNGVVDDSQLPKDRFSAERLKGVDSTLKIQPAKLEDSAVYLCASSLDWTGGIQHFGAGTRLSVL.

About this clonotype itself: At one end, the junction sequence differs from germline, possibly due to a read error. The chain combines TRBV6-1 with TRBJ2-2; 8 nucleotides line up with TRBD2. Germline V lookup: CDR1 MNHNS, CDR2 SASEGT. The CDR3 runs to 17 residues. The DNA for the CDR3 is TGTGCCAGCAGTGCGGTAGCGGGAAGGATGTCCATCGGGGAGCAGTTTTTT. This translates into CASSAVAGRMSIGEQFF.

This rearrangement joins TRBV7-3 to TRBJ2-1; tentative D call: TRBD2 (6 bases). The germline gives CDR1 SGHTA, CDR2 FQGTGA. The CDR3 runs 13 residues. V lost 5 bases, J lost 6 bases, and 11 bases lay in between. Here the CDR3 reads CASSPGVGNEQFF. The CDR3 DNA sequence: TGTGCCAGCAGCCCGGGAGTTGGCAATGAGCAGTTCTTC.

This clonotype was observed many times. This sequence joins TRBV10-3 and TRBJ1-5, with D possibly matching TRBD1 (5 bases). Per the germline V gene, CDR1 is ENHRY and CDR2 is SYGVKD. This CDR3 region has 15 residues. With 6 bases removed from V and 0 bases from J, the gap between germline ends came to 12 bases. CDR3 in amino acids: CAISQDTISNQPQHF. CDR3 nucleotides: TGTGCCATCAGCCAGGACACGATTAGCAATCAGCCCCAGCATTTT.

This clonotype appeared a few times. An end of the junction differs from the germline gene, which may be a read error. The CDR3 region is CASLGGGYGYIF. In DNA, the CDR3 is TGTGCCAGCTTAGGGGGGGGCTATGGCTACATCTTC. V gene TRBV2 combines with J gene TRBJ1-2, with D perhaps matching TRBD1 (6 bases). The length of the CDR3 is 12 residues. Germline V lookup: CDR1 SNHLY, CDR2 FYNNEI.

A word on this clonotype: This may stem from a read error, because a much larger clone lies one nucleotide away. The CDR3 sequence: CASKLGVKAEASF. CDR3 coding DNA: TGTGCCAGCAAATTGGGGGTGAAAGCTGAAGCTTCCTTT. The V call is TRBV28, the J call TRBJ1-1; D may be TRBD1 (5 bases). Germline loops: CDR1 MDHEN, CDR2 SYDVKM. This CDR3 region has 13 residues.

The chain links TRBV5-5 to TRBJ2-3; 12 bases are shared with TRBD2. Germline CDR1 is SGHKS and CDR2 is YYEKEE (reference sequence). The CDR3 length is 18 residues. Trimming cost V 1 base and J 2 bases; bases outside gene matches: 8. The CDR3 loop is CASSLTAGLAGFTDTQYF. The CDR3 nucleotides read TGTGCCAGCAGCTTGACTGCCGGACTAGCGGGGTTCACAGATACGCAGTATTTT.

Details on this clonotype: A read error is possible here, since a much larger clone lies one base away. The chain links TRBV5-6 to TRBJ2-7; possibly TRBD2 for D (7 bases). Germline V CDR1 and CDR2: SGHDT, YYEEEE. This CDR3 region has 13 residues. Trimming took off 8 bases at V and 6 bases at J, with 18 bases between the two ends. CDR3 nucleotide sequence: TGTGCCAGGACCCTAGGGGGGGTGGGCGAGCAGTACTTC. Translation: CARTLGGVGEQYF.

This clonotype came up many times. The chain has TRBV11-2 and TRBJ2-5; D possibly corresponds to TRBD1 (6 bases). Trimming shortened V by 5 bases and J by 5 bases, and 18 bases separated the two germline ends. Germline assignment: CDR1 SGHAT and CDR2 FQNNGV. The CDR3 runs 15 residues. This CDR3 is CASSRRTDPGETQYF. The DNA of the CDR3 is TGTGCCAGCAGCCGGAGGACAGATCCCGGGGAGACCCAGTACTTC.

There are many counts of this clonotype. The rearrangement joins TRBV20-1 to TRBJ1-2; TRBD1 aligns across 8 bases. Germline assignment: CDR1 DFQATT and CDR2 SNEGSKA (reference sequence). V was clipped by 5 bases and J by 3 bases; unmatched bases: 8. CDR3 length: 14 residues. The CDR3 region has the DNA TGCAGTGCTGCCGGAGAGACAGGGGACTATGGCTACACCTTC. This sequence encodes CSAAGETGDYGYTF.

Concerning this clonotype: With a much larger clone just one base away, this may be a read error. J is TRBJ1-3 and V is TRBV20-1, with D perhaps matching TRBD1 (5 bases). Germline-derived CDR1 and CDR2 are DFQATT and SNEGSKA (reference sequence). The CDR3 totals 15 residues. CDR3 bases: TGCAATGCTCTCACCGCCCAGGGTAGTGGAAACACCATATATTTT. This codes for CNALTAQGSGNTIYF.

Worth noting for this clonotype: A clone one base away is much larger, so this may be a read error. V usage is TRBV29-1 and J usage is TRBJ2-1; 7 bases are shared with TRBD2. The CDR3 sequence is 14 residues long. The germline V gene has CDR1 SQVTM and CDR2 ANQGSEA. CDR3 bases: TGCAGCGTTGACGGGGGAGGGCGCTACGATGAGCAGTTCTTC. This gives the protein CSVDGGGRYDEQFF.

The chain couples TRBV20-1 to TRBJ1-2; the D gene is possibly TRBD1 (5 bases). The CDR3 spans 15 residues. V was clipped by 6 bases and J by 5 bases, with 22 bases between them. Germline V gene sequence: CDR1 DFQATT, CDR2 SNEGSKA (reference sequence). This CDR3 reads CSAIIFATETYGYTF. The CDR3 coding sequence is TGCAGTGCAATTATCTTCGCGACAGAGACTTATGGCTACACCTTC.

The genes are TRBV20-1 and TRBJ1-5; the D gene is possibly TRBD1 (5 bases). Germline assignment: CDR1 DFQATT and CDR2 SNEGSKA (reference sequence). This CDR3 contains 12 residues. V was shortened by 3 bases and J by 4 bases, with 7 bases between the two germline ends. The CDR3 DNA sequence: TGCAGTGCTAGGGACATTAATCAGCCCCAGCATTTT. It codes for CSARDINQPQHF.

In its sample, this clonotype was seen once. This may stem from a read error, because a much larger clone lies one nucleotide away. This chain links TRBV7-3 with TRBJ2-1; D possibly corresponds to TRBD1 (5 bases). The germline V gene encodes CDR1 SGHTA and CDR2 FQGTGA. Between the trimmed V and J ends, which lost 5 bases and 5 bases, there was a span of 10 bases. The CDR3 has 13 residues. CDR3 bases: TGTGCCAGCAGCCTCAAGGACAACAATGAGCAGTTCTTC. It codes for CASSLKDNNEQFF.

Worth noting for this clonotype: Possible read error: a much larger clone is one base away. The genes are TRBV6-1 and TRBJ1-4; D perhaps matches TRBD1 (5 bases). The germline V gene encodes CDR1 MNHNS and CDR2 SASEGT. The CDR3 contains 13 residues. The V end was cut by 7 bases, the J end by 4 bases, with 10 bases between. The DNA of the CDR3 is TGTGCCAGCAATGGGACGATTAATGAAAAACTGTTTTTT. Protein sequence: CASNGTINEKLFF.

This clonotype was picked up a small number of times. This chain uses TRBV30 with TRBJ1-1; possibly TRBD1 for D (5 bases). The germline gives CDR1 GTSNPN, CDR2 SVGIG (reference sequence). V shed 1 base and J shed 1 base, with 7 bases lying between them. This CDR3 region has 13 residues. The DNA for the CDR3 is TGTGCCTGGAGTGGGGGCGGGAACACTGAAGCTTTCTTT. This encodes CAWSGGGNTEAFF. The full variable domain, with the rest looked up from reference TRBV30 and TRBJ1-1, is SQTIHQWPATLVQPVGSPLSLECTVEGTSNPNLYWYRQAAGRGLQLLFYSVGIGQISSEVPQNLSASRPQDRQFILSSKKLLLSDSGFYLCAWSGGGNTEAFFGQGTRLTVV.

V and J are TRBV4-1 and TRBJ2-1, with 10 bases that match TRBD1. The V segment lost 1 base and the J segment 2 bases; nucleotides outside the gene matches: 5. This CDR3 region has 17 residues. Germline V gives CDR1 MGHRA, CDR2 YSYEKL. The DNA of the CDR3 is TGCGCCAGCAGCCAAGGATGGACAGGGGGGGCCTACAATGAGCAGTTCTTC. This gives the protein CASSQGWTGGAYNEQFF.

This clonotype was found many times. V gene TRBV12-3 or TRBV12-4 combines with J gene TRBJ1-1; TRBD1 might be the D (5 bases). The CDR3 is 11 residues long. V lost 5 bases and J lost 7, with 8 bases in between. The CDR3 is CASSVTVEAFF. As DNA, the CDR3 is TGTGCCAGCAGTGTGACAGTTGAAGCTTTCTTT.

In this sample, this clonotype turned up once. At one end, the junction sequence differs from germline, possibly due to a read error. This sequence joins TRBV10-2 and TRBJ2-3; TRBD1 matches 9 bases. CDR1 WSHSY and CDR2 SAAADI come from the germline V gene. The CDR3 has 12 amino acids. Here the CDR3 reads CASNNDRGGTGF. DNA for the CDR3: TGCGCCAGCAACAACGACAGGGGGGGGACAGGTTTT.

The V call is TRBV16, the J call TRBJ2-5; D not resolved. CDR3 length equals 13 residues. The V gene's germline CDR1 is KGHSY and CDR2 FQNENV. With 4 bases removed from V and 2 bases from J, the gap between germline ends came to 8 bases. The CDR3 region is CASSRSQQETQYF. CDR3 DNA: TGTGCCAGCAGCCGATCACAGCAAGAGACCCAGTACTTC. Together with reference TRBV16 and TRBJ2-5, the CDR3 gives the full variable domain: GEEVAQTPKHLVRGEGQKAKLYCAPIKGHSYVFWYQQVLKNEFKFLISFQNENVFDETGMPKERFSAKCLPNSPCSLEIQATKLEDSAVYFCASSRSQQETQYFGPGTRLLVL.

On this clonotype itself: The junction differs from germline at one of its ends, possibly a read error. The V call is TRBV11-2, the J call TRBJ1-1; no reliable D call. The CDR3 covers 15 residues. Germline CDR1 SGHAT, CDR2 FQNNGV. CDR3 loop: CASSIGEAVNTEAYF. The CDR3 DNA reads as TGTGCCAGTAGCATCGGGGAAGCGGTGAACACTGAAGCTTACTTT.

About this clonotype itself: Germline is not matched at one junction end, which may reflect a read error. V usage is TRBV12-3 or TRBV12-4 and J usage is TRBJ1-3; D call uncertain. The CDR3 has 17 residues. The CDR3 loop reads CASNPFRQVVSGNTIYF. For the CDR3, the DNA is TGTGCCAGCAATCCCTTCCGGCAGGTTGTCTCTGGAAATACCATATATTTT.

The chain links TRBV6-4 to TRBJ2-2; a weak D match, TRBD1 (5 bases). V dropped 3 bases and J dropped 3 bases, with 14 bases sitting between them. Germline V gene lookup returns CDR1 MRHNA and CDR2 SNTAGT. The CDR3 has 16 amino acids. CDR3 nucleotides: TGTGCCAGCAGTGAAGCTGGGGCCATGGACACCGGGGAGCTGTTTTTT. It encodes CASSEAGAMDTGELFF.